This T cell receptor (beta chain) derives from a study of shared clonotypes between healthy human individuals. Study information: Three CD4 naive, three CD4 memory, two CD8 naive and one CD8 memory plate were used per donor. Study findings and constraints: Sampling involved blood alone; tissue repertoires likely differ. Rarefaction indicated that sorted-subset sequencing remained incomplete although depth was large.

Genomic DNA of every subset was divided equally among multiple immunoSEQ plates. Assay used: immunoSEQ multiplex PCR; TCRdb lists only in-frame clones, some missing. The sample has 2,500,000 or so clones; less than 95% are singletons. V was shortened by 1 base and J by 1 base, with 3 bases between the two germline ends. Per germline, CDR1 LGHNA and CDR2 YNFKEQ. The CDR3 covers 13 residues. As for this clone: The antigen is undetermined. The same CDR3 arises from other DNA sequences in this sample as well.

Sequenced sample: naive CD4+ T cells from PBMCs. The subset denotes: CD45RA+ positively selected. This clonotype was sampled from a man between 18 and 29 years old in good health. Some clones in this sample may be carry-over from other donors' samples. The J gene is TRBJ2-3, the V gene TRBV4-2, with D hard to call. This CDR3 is CASSQGRTDTQYF. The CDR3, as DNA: TGTGCCAGCAGCCAAGGGCGCACAGATACGCAGTATTTT.